The clone carrying this T cell receptor beta chain was counted a few times. Its antigen is currently unknown. The data were taken from a study of T cells in Graves' hyperthyroidism and ophthalmopathy. Germline V lookup: CDR1 MNHEY, CDR2 SMNVEV (reference sequence). The germline V and J ends were trimmed by 0 bases and 4 bases, with 7 bases remaining between them. The CDR3 loop spans 13 amino acids. Using RNA transcripts as the source, TCR beta CDR3 regions were amplified. The TCR CDR3 first-round RT-PCR relied on the HTBI primer set. One entry per CDR3 protein, called by TCRdb with MiXCR from the multiplex PCR reads. The sample lists approximately 570,000 distinct CDR3 sequences; less than 20% were seen once. Study-wide findings and caveats: Stable hyperthyroidism and ophthalmopathy were separated using 13 V-J signatures. Ophthalmopathy was model-predicted a median about 7.1 months pre-onset. Blood also contained most expanded thyroid clonotypes above 0.001.

Individuals with ophthalmopathy presented a Clinical Activity Score of at least 3, a NOSPECS grade of at least 4 and a duration under 3 months. The sample comprised blood. This TCR came from a man between 40 and 49 years old with Graves' ophthalmopathy. The rearrangement joins TRBV27 to TRBJ2-7; no reliable D call. This CDR3 is CASSLSTAYEQYF. CDR3 nucleotides: TGTGCCAGCAGTTTATCAACAGCTTACGAGCAGTACTTC.